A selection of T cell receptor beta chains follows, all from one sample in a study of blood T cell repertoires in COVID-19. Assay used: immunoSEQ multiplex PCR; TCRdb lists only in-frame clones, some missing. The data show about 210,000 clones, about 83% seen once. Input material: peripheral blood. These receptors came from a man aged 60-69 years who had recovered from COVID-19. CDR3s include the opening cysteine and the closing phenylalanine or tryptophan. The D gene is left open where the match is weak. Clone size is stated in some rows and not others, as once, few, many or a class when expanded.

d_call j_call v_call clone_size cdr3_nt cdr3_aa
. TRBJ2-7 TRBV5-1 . TGCGCCAGCAGCCCTGAGAACTGGTACGAGCAGTACTTC CASSPENWYEQYF
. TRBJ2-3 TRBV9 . TGTGCCAGCAGCGCAATTGGCACAGATACGCAGTATTTT CASSAIGTDTQYF
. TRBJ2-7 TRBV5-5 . TGTGCCAGCAGCTTGGGGGGCAAGGTCCGCCACGAGCAGTACTTC CASSLGGKVRHEQYF
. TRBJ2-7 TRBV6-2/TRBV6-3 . TGTGCCAGCAGTTACTCGAGCGACAGGTCAAACTACGAGCAGTACTTC CASSYSSDRSNYEQYF
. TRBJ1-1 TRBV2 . TGTGCCAGCAGTGTCAGGTACGGGAACACTGAAGCTTTCTTT CASSVRYGNTEAFF
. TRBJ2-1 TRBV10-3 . TGTGCCATCCAGGGTAGGGGACTGGAACACAATGAGCAGTTCTTC CAIQGRGLEHNEQFF
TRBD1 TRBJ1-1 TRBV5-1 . TGCGCCAGCAGCTTGGCTAACCCGACAGGGGGATCGAACACTGAAGCTTTCTTT CASSLANPTGGSNTEAFF
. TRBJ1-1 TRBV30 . TGTGCCTGGAGAAGCCGGGAACTGAACACTGAAGCTTTCTTT CAWRSRELNTEAFF
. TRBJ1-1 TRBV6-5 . TGTGCCAGCAGGACCTCGGGTGCAGGGCGCTTTGAAGCTTTCTTT CASRTSGAGRFEAFF
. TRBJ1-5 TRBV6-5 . TGTGCCAGCAGCCCCAAAGGAGGCAATCAGCCCCAGCATTTT CASSPKGGNQPQHF
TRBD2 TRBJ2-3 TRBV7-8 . TGTGCCAGCAGGGATCTAGCGGGGCGGACAGATACGCAGTATTTT CASRDLAGRTDTQYF
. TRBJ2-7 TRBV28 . TGTGCCAGCAGTTTACGCTACGAGCAGTACTTC CASSLRYEQYF
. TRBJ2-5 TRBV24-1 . TGTGCCACCAGTCGGGGGTCAATATCAACCGGAGAGACCCAGTACTTC CATSRGSISTGETQYF
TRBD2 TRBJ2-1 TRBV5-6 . TGTGCCAGCAGCTTGGGACTAGCGGGAGATGAGCAGTTCTTC CASSLGLAGDEQFF
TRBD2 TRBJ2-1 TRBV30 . TGTGCCTGGGCGGGAGCCAACTACAATGAGCAGTTCTTC CAWAGANYNEQFF
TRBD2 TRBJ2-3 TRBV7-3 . TGTGCCAGCAGCTTGGACGGGGGGAGGACAGATACGCAGTATTTT CASSLDGGRTDTQYF
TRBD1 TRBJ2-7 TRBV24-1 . TGTGCCACCAGTGCGACACCGGGACAGGGTGCCTACGAGCAGTACTTC CATSATPGQGAYEQYF
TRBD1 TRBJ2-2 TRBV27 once TGTGCCAGCAGTTTCCCCCCCCTGGGACAGGGGGGAATTTTGAACACCGGGGAGCTGTTTTTT CASSFPPLGQGGILNTGELFF
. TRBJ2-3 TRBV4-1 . TGCGCCAGCAGCCAAGTAAGCTACCCTGAGGGTAGCACAGATACGCAGTATTTT CASSQVSYPEGSTDTQYF
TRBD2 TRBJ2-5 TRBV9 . TGTGCCAGCAGCGTACGCGGGAGGAATGGGTATGAGACCCAGTACTTC CASSVRGRNGYETQYF
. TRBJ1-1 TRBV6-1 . TGTGCCAGCACCACGGGGGGGCTTCCCCTTGAAGCTTTCTTT CASTTGGLPLEAFF
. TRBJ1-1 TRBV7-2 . TGTGCCAGCAGTGGACAGTGGAACACTGAAGCTTTCTTT CASSGQWNTEAFF
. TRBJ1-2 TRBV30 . TGTGCCTGGAGTGTATCCAGGGGAACCTATGGCTACACCTTC CAWSVSRGTYGYTF
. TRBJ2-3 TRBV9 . TGTGCCAGCAGCGTAGGACAGGGGAGGGCAGATACGCAGTATTTT CASSVGQGRADTQYF
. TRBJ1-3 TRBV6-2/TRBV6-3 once TGTGCCAGCAGTCTCCGGAGGGGAAGCTCTGGAAACACCATATATTTT CASSLRRGSSGNTIYF
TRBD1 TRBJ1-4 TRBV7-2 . TGTGCCAGCAGCTACCGGGACAGGAAGGAAAAACTGTTTTTT CASSYRDRKEKLFF
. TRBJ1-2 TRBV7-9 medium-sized TGTGCCAGCAGCTTAGGTTCTTCCGGGAACTATGGCTACACCTTC CASSLGSSGNYGYTF
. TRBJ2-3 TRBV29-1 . TGCAGCGTTGAAAAGCGGACGAGCACAGATACGCAGTATTTT CSVEKRTSTDTQYF
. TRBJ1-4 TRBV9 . TGTGCCAGCAGCGTAGACGAGGGAACTAATGAAAAACTGTTTTTT CASSVDEGTNEKLFF
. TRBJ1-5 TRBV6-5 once TGTGCCAGCAGTTACTCGACAGGTCAAGAGCAGCCCCAGCATTTT CASSYSTGQEQPQHF
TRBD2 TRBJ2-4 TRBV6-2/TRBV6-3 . TGTGCCAGCAGTTACTCGAACAGGGCCGGGACTAGCGGGAGGACCTTAAACATTCAGTACTTC CASSYSNRAGTSGRTLNIQYF
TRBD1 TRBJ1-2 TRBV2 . TGTGCCAGCAGGGCGGACAGGGTCAACTATGGCTACACCTTC CASRADRVNYGYTF
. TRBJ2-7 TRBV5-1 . TGCGCCAGCCGGACAGCTGACGAGCAGTACTTC CASRTADEQYF
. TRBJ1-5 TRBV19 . TGTGCCAGTAGTATAGGCGACAGGAGCAATCAGCCCCAGCATTTT CASSIGDRSNQPQHF
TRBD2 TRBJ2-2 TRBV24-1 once TGTGCCACCAGCGGCCCTAGCGGGAGGGCCTCCGGGGAGCTGTTTTTT CATSGPSGRASGELFF
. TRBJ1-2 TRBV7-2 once TGTGCCAGCAGTCCGGGCGGGGTCTATTCGGAAGGCTACACCTTC CASSPGGVYSEGYTF
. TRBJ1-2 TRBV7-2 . TGTGCCAGCAGCTTGGCGGGGTCTAACTATGGCTACACCTTC CASSLAGSNYGYTF
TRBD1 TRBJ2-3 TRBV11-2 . TGTGCCAGCAGCTTCCAGGGGGCAAGGGATACGCAGTATTTT CASSFQGARDTQYF
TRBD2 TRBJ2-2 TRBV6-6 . TGTGCCAGCAGGGGACTAGCGGTGTTCACCGGGGAGCTGTTTTTT CASRGLAVFTGELFF
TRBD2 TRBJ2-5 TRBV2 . TGTGCCAGCAGTGATTGGGCTAGCGGGCAAGAGACCCAGTACTTC CASSDWASGQETQYF
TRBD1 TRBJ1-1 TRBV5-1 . TGCGCCAGCAGCCTCCCCCGACAGGGGCGGAGGACCCTCACTGAAGCTTTCTTT CASSLPRQGRRTLTEAFF
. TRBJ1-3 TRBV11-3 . TGTGCCAGCAGCCCAGGCGAGGGATCTGGAAACACCATATATTTT CASSPGEGSGNTIYF
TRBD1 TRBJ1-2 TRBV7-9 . TGTGCCAGCAGCTTGGGGGACAGGGAGGGTCATGGCTACACCTTC CASSLGDREGHGYTF
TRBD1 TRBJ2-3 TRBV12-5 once TGTGCTAGTGGCACCTGGACAGGTCGGACAGATACGCAGTATTTT CASGTWTGRTDTQYF
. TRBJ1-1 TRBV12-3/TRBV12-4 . TGTGCCAGCAGCGGACAGCTGAACACTGAAGCTTTCTTT CASSGQLNTEAFF
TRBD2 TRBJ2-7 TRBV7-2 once TGTGCCAGCAGCTGGGGGACTAGCGGGGGGCCTAGCTCCTACGAGCAGTACTTC CASSWGTSGGPSSYEQYF
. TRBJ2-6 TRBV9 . TGTGCCAGCAGCTTTTTTTATTCAGGGGCTGGGGCCAACGTCCTGACTTTC CASSFFYSGAGANVLTF
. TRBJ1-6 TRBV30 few TGTGCCTGGAGGGACATGGAATTTAATCGGGCACCCCTCCACTTT CAWRDMEFNRAPLHF
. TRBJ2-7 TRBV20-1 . TGCAGTGCTAGTATTGGCAGGGAGGATGAGCAGTACTTC CSASIGREDEQYF
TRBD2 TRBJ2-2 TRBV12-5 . TGTGCTAGTGGTTTCAAGGCGGGAGGGCCCGGCGGGGAGCTGTTTTTT CASGFKAGGPGGELFF
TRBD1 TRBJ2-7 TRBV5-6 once TGTGCCAGCAGCTTTTCGGGACAGGGGGCCGAGCAGTACTTC CASSFSGQGAEQYF
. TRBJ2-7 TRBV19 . TGTGCCAGTAGTATGGCCAGGGGGGCTGCCTACGAGCAGTACTTC CASSMARGAAYEQYF
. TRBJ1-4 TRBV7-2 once TGTGCCAGCAGCCCCTCCCAGGGTCGGGAAAAACTGTTTTTT CASSPSQGREKLFF